The 30 T cell receptor beta chains reported below all come from one sample, sequenced in a study of cytomegalovirus exposure and HLA in healthy donors. 60 Vbeta and 13 Jbeta primers were used in PCR. The assay was immunoSEQ multiplex PCR, and TCRdb's table has in-frame clones only and misses some. The profile shows tens of thousands of clones, 73% of them singletons. Sequences were obtained from PBMCs. The origin of the receptors is a man aged 50 to 59 in good health and CMV-seronegative.

V and J are TRBV10-3 and TRBJ2-1, with 9 bases identical to TRBD1. With 8 bases clipped from V and 7 bases from J, the junction kept 12 bases outside the gene matches. The germline CDR1 and CDR2 sequences are ENHRY and SYGVKD. This CDR3 has 15 residues. The CDR3 DNA reads TGTGCCATCGATGTAGCTGGGACAGGGATGAATGAGCAGTTCTTC. Its translation is CAIDVAGTGMNEQFF.

J is TRBJ2-1 and V is TRBV20-1, with 7 positions matching TRBD2. V lost 4 bases to trimming and J lost 8 bases; unmatched junction nucleotides: 2. Germline lookup yields CDR1 DFQATT and CDR2 SNEGSKA (reference sequence). This CDR3 contains 11 residues. In DNA form, the CDR3 reads TGCAGTGCTAAGCGGGGAGATGAGCAGTTCTTC. It is translated as CSAKRGDEQFF.

This sequence joins TRBV15 and TRBJ2-7; weak D call: TRBD1 (5 bases). The CDR3 consists of 18 residues. Trimming took off 0 bases at V and 3 bases at J, with 21 bases between the two ends. Germline V CDR1 and CDR2: LNHNV, YYDKDF (reference sequence). The CDR3 is CATSRESIRGQGNYEQYF. In DNA, the CDR3 is TGTGCCACCAGCAGAGAGTCAATTAGGGGCCAGGGAAACTACGAGCAGTACTTC. The whole variable domain, remainder taken from reference TRBV15 and TRBJ2-7, is DAMVIQNPRYQVTQFGKPVTLSCSQTLNHNVMYWYQQKSSQAPKLLFHYYDKDFNNEADTPDNFQSRRPNTSFCFLDIRSPGLGDTAMYLCATSRESIRGQGNYEQYFGPGTRLTVT.

This sequence joins TRBV7-3 and TRBJ2-7; D call uncertain. The CDR3 has 14 residues. The germline V and J ends were trimmed by 10 bases and 0 bases, with 16 bases remaining between them. The germline CDR1 and CDR2 sequences are SGHTA and FQGTGA. The CDR3 region has the DNA TGTGCCAACGGGTGGAGACCTTGCTCCTACGAGCAGTACTTC. It yields the protein CANGWRPCSYEQYF.

This clone has only one observation. V gene TRBV9 combines with J gene TRBJ1-2; D remains ambiguous. Germline CDR1 reads SGDLS; CDR2 reads YYNGEE. The length of the CDR3 is 16 residues. The V and J ends lost 1 base and 8 bases respectively, with 21 bases between them. This CDR3 reads CASSVSRSRTLGGYTF. Here the CDR3 DNA reads TGTGCCAGCAGCGTATCTCGGAGCCGAACGCTCGGGGGCTACACCTTC. The full variable domain, with the rest looked up from reference TRBV9 and TRBJ1-2, is DSGVTQTPKHLITATGQRVTLRCSPRSGDLSVYWYQQSLDQGLQFLIQYYNGEERAKGNILERFSAQQFPDLHSELNLSSLELGDSALYFCASSVSRSRTLGGYTFGSGTRLTVV.

This rearrangement joins TRBV27 to TRBJ1-6, with D hard to call. CDR1 and CDR2 from the germline V gene are MNHEY and SMNVEV (reference sequence). With 0 bases removed from V and 6 bases from J, the gap between germline ends came to 12 bases. The CDR3 runs to 16 residues. CDR3 sequence (DNA): TGTGCCAGCAGTTTATCTTCCAACGGGGTTAATTCACCCCTCCACTTT. As protein: CASSLSSNGVNSPLHF.

V gene TRBV29-1 combines with J gene TRBJ1-1; 10 nucleotides match TRBD1. The V and J ends lost 8 bases and 6 bases, in that order; junction bases with no gene match: 12. This CDR3 contains 14 residues. Looked up from germline, CDR1 is SQVTM and CDR2 is ANQGSEA. This CDR3 is CSFGPGQGRPEAFF. In nucleotides, the CDR3 is TGCAGCTTCGGACCGGGACAGGGGCGACCTGAAGCTTTCTTT. Using reference TRBV29-1 and TRBJ1-1 for the parts outside the CDR3, the full variable domain is SAVISQKPSRDICQRGTSLTIQCQVDSQVTMMFWYRQQPGQSLTLIATANQGSEATYESGFVIDKFPISRPNLTFSTLTVSNMSPEDSSIYLCSFGPGQGRPEAFFGQGTRLTVV.

V gene TRBV14 combines with J gene TRBJ2-2; D possibly corresponds to TRBD1 (5 bases). This CDR3 has 15 residues. V lost 4 bases, J lost 7 bases, and 16 bases lay in between. Germline V gene lookup returns CDR1 SGHDN and CDR2 FVKESK. CDR3 amino acids: CASSRIGGAGGELFF. In DNA, the CDR3 is TGTGCCAGCAGCCGAATTGGTGGGGCAGGCGGGGAGCTGTTTTTT.

The gene calls are TRBV15 and TRBJ2-3; 7 nucleotides line up with TRBD2. The V segment lost 2 bases and the J segment 5 bases; nucleotides outside the gene matches: 4. The CDR3 extends over 14 amino acids. Germline assignment: CDR1 LNHNV and CDR2 YYDKDF (reference sequence). The CDR3 here is CATSRPGGKDTQYF. The CDR3 nucleotides read TGTGCCACCAGCAGACCCGGGGGGAAAGATACGCAGTATTTT.

This clone was seen just once. This sequence joins TRBV19 and TRBJ1-4, with D possibly matching TRBD1 (6 bases). Trimming cost V 6 bases and J 5 bases, with 16 bases left between them. CDR3 length: 15 amino acids. Germline loops: CDR1 LNHDA, CDR2 SQIVND (reference sequence). This CDR3 reads CASSVQGFSNEKLFF. Written as DNA, the CDR3 is TGTGCCAGTAGCGTGCAGGGGTTCTCCAATGAAAAACTGTTTTTT.

The chain recombines TRBV28 with TRBJ1-2, with 10 bases identical to TRBD1. CDR1 is MDHEN and CDR2 is SYDVKM in the germline V gene. Germline trimming cut 10 bases from V and 7 bases from J; bases unmatched to any gene: 3. CDR3 length: 11 amino acids. CDR3 residues: CATWTGGGYTF. Here the CDR3 DNA reads TGTGCCACCTGGACAGGGGGTGGCTACACCTTC.

CDR3 amino acids: CASSSGGGENEKLFF. As DNA, the CDR3 is TGTGCCAGCAGCTCGGGCGGGGGGGAAAATGAAAAACTGTTTTTT. The J gene is TRBJ1-4, the V gene TRBV9, with D maybe TRBD1 (5 bases). Germline lookup yields CDR1 SGDLS and CDR2 YYNGEE. The length of the CDR3 is 15 residues. Trimming cost V 4 bases and J 5 bases, with 15 bases left between them. Full variable domain (missing parts from reference TRBV9 and TRBJ1-4): DSGVTQTPKHLITATGQRVTLRCSPRSGDLSVYWYQQSLDQGLQFLIQYYNGEERAKGNILERFSAQQFPDLHSELNLSSLELGDSALYFCASSSGGGENEKLFFGSGTQLSVL.

The chain is built from TRBV5-6 and TRBJ2-7; the match to TRBD1 covers 7 bases. This CDR3 spans 14 amino acids. From germline, CDR1 is SGHDT and CDR2 YYEEEE. J lost 9 bases, V lost 3 bases, and 12 bases had no gene match. This CDR3 is CASSSRQGISGQYF. Here the CDR3 DNA reads TGTGCCAGCAGCTCCCGACAGGGAATAAGTGGGCAGTACTTC. Full variable domain (remainder filled in from reference TRBV5-6 and TRBJ2-7): DAGVTQSPTHLIKTRGQQVTLRCSPKSGHDTVSWYQQALGQGPQFIFQYYEEEERQRGNFPDRFSGHQFPNYSSELNVNALLLGDSALYLCASSSRQGISGQYFGPGTRLTVT.

The gene calls are TRBV9 and TRBJ1-2; D may be TRBD1 (6 bases). The germline CDR1 and CDR2 sequences are SGDLS and YYNGEE. Trimming shortened V by 5 bases and J by 2 bases, and 19 bases separated the two germline ends. This CDR3 is built from 16 residues. CDR3: CASRARGGAANYGYTF. In DNA, the CDR3 is TGTGCCAGCAGGGCTCGCGGGGGGGCGGCCAACTATGGCTACACCTTC.

The rearrangement joins TRBV5-5 to TRBJ1-2; 9 nucleotides match TRBD1. The V segment lost 4 bases and the J segment 4 bases; nucleotides outside the gene matches: 20. The CDR3 totals 19 residues. Germline CDR1 and CDR2: SGHKS and YYEKEE (reference sequence). CDR3 protein: CASSPLYRDRVSGSYGYTF. The CDR3 nucleotides read TGTGCCAGCAGCCCACTATACCGGGACAGGGTGTCGGGGAGCTATGGCTACACCTTC.

The V gene is TRBV6-1, the J gene TRBJ2-7; a weak D match, TRBD2 (6 bases). Germline V lookup: CDR1 MNHNS, CDR2 SASEGT. V was pared by 8 bases and J by 0 bases, with 14 bases between. The CDR3 sequence is 14 residues long. The CDR3: CASRPGLTSYEQYF. The CDR3 DNA reads TGTGCCAGCCGGCCGGGACTGACCTCCTACGAGCAGTACTTC.

The rearrangement uses TRBV9 and TRBJ2-2; 8 bases map to TRBD1. Germline V gives CDR1 SGDLS, CDR2 YYNGEE. The CDR3 length is 15 residues. Trimming cost V 4 bases and J 6 bases; bases outside gene matches: 8. The CDR3 DNA is TGTGCCAGCAGCACCGGGGACAGGCCATCCGGGGAGCTGTTTTTT. Its protein product is CASSTGDRPSGELFF.

The rearrangement uses TRBV7-8 and TRBJ2-3; possible D gene TRBD2, 5 bases. Trimming took 5 bases from V and 2 from J, leaving 14 bases between them. The CDR3 has 15 residues. Germline lookup yields CDR1 SGHVS and CDR2 FQNEAQ. CDR3 amino acids: CASSPSPSPTDTQYF. The CDR3 nucleotides are TGTGCCAGCAGCCCTAGCCCGAGCCCCACAGATACGCAGTATTTT.

The genes are TRBV7-9 and TRBJ1-2, with a possible D match to TRBD1 (6 bases). Germline CDR1 reads SEHNR; CDR2 reads FQNEAQ (reference sequence). CDR3 size: 14 residues. Trimming removed 5 bases at V and 4 bases at J, with 14 bases between. CDR3: CASSRRDTSYGYTF. As DNA, the CDR3 is TGTGCCAGCAGCCGCAGGGACACCTCCTATGGCTACACCTTC.

The chain links TRBV7-9 to TRBJ2-1; D call uncertain. The CDR3 is 16 residues long. The V end lost 4 bases, the J end lost 4 bases, and 17 bases lay between the germline ends. CDR1 and CDR2 (germline): SEHNR, FQNEAQ (reference sequence). The CDR3 sequence is CASSSFPIAIYNEQFF. In DNA form, the CDR3 reads TGTGCCAGCAGCTCTTTTCCCATTGCGATATACAATGAGCAGTTCTTC. Complete variable domain (other parts from reference TRBV7-9 and TRBJ2-1): DTGVSQNPRHKITKRGQNVTFRCDPISEHNRLYWYRQTLGQGPEFLTYFQNEAQLEKSRLLSDRFSAERPKGSFSTLEIQRTEQGDSAMYLCASSSFPIAIYNEQFFGPGTRLTVL.

This chain links TRBV2 with TRBJ1-1; D is perhaps TRBD1 (5 bases). The V gene's germline CDR1 is SNHLY and CDR2 FYNNEI. V dropped 3 bases and J dropped 11 bases, with 19 bases sitting between them. The CDR3 loop spans 14 amino acids. CDR3 region: CASSDAGERLRAFF. DNA for the CDR3: TGTGCCAGCAGTGACGCGGGGGAACGGCTTAGGGCTTTCTTT.

The chain employs TRBV4-2 and TRBJ2-3; 11 bases agree with TRBD2. The CDR3 spans 17 residues. Germline V gene data show CDR1 as LGHNA and CDR2 as YNFKEQ. With 1 base clipped from V and 3 bases from J, the junction kept 6 bases outside the gene matches. CDR3 amino acids: CASSQGGTSGGTDTQYF. DNA for the CDR3: TGTGCCAGCAGCCAAGGCGGAACTAGCGGGGGTACAGATACGCAGTATTTT.

The V call is TRBV7-2, the J call TRBJ2-3; perhaps TRBD2 as D (6 bases). The ends were cut back, 3 bases at V and 7 bases at J, with 17 bases in the middle. The V gene's germline CDR1 is SGHTA and CDR2 FQGNSA. The CDR3 is 15 amino acids. The CDR3 DNA sequence: TGTGCCAGCAGCTTTGGGGCGGCGGGGTTTAATACGCAGTATTTT. It codes for CASSFGAAGFNTQYF.

J is TRBJ2-1 and V is TRBV6-6, with TRBD1 matching 8 bases. This CDR3 has 14 residues. From germline, CDR1 is MNHNY and CDR2 SVGAGI (reference sequence). After removal of 6 bases from V and 5 bases from J, the junction contained 6 bases not matched to a gene. The CDR3 here is CASRTGAIHNEQFF. CDR3 nucleotide sequence: TGTGCCAGCAGGACAGGGGCGATCCACAATGAGCAGTTCTTC.

This clone occurred once. The chain carries TRBV5-4 and TRBJ2-7, with 7 bases aligning to TRBD2. There are 15 residues in the CDR3. The J segment lost 0 bases and the V segment lost 4 bases, leaving 7 bases of the junction unmatched. Germline V gene data show CDR1 as SGHNT and CDR2 as YYREEE (reference sequence). DNA of the CDR3: TGTGCCAGCAGCCTTGGGGGGGAAACCTCCTACGAGCAGTACTTC. It encodes CASSLGGETSYEQYF.

This clone was seen more than once but under ten times. The chain joins TRBV19 to TRBJ1-5; D gene unclear. The CDR3 is made up of 17 amino acids. Deletions cut 4 bases from V and 0 bases from J, with 16 bases between. Per the germline V gene, CDR1 is LNHDA and CDR2 is SQIVND (reference sequence). This CDR3 is CASSNREATYSNQPQHF. CDR3 coding DNA: TGTGCCAGTAGTAATCGAGAGGCGACGTATAGCAATCAGCCCCAGCATTTT. Together with reference TRBV19 and TRBJ1-5, the CDR3 gives the full variable domain: DGGITQSPKYLFRKEGQNVTLSCEQNLNHDAMYWYRQDPGQGLRLIYYSQIVNDFQKGDIAEGYSVSREKKESFPLTVTSAQKNPTAFYLCASSNREATYSNQPQHFGDGTRLSIL.

This clone has a handful of counts. This chain links TRBV30 with TRBJ2-2, with 7 bases matching TRBD1. The germline gives CDR1 GTSNPN, CDR2 SVGIG (reference sequence). V gave up 4 bases and J gave up 1 base; unmatched junction bases: 9. This CDR3 is 16 amino acids long. The CDR3 reads CAWTVPGTVNTGELFF. The CDR3 DNA follows: TGTGCCTGGACCGTACCCGGGACAGTGAACACCGGGGAGCTGTTTTTT.

The genes are TRBV18 and TRBJ2-5, with 7 bases aligning to TRBD2. V was pared by 4 bases and J by 2 bases, with 16 bases of the junction left unmatched. The CDR3 loop spans 18 amino acids. Germline values: CDR1 KGHSH, CDR2 LQKENI. The CDR3 bases are TGTGCCAGCTCACGGTACCAGGTTCGCGGGGGACCTCAAGAGACCCAGTACTTC. As protein: CASSRYQVRGGPQETQYF.

V and J are TRBV5-6 and TRBJ1-1; no clear D gene. The CDR3 covers 11 residues. The germline gives CDR1 SGHDT, CDR2 YYEEEE. V gave up 6 bases and J gave up 4 bases, with 7 bases separating them. CDR3 sequence reads: CASIEGTEAFF. The CDR3 DNA is TGTGCCAGCATCGAGGGCACTGAAGCTTTCTTT.

This sequence joins TRBV7-6 and TRBJ2-7; TRBD2 aligns across 8 bases. Germline CDR1 and CDR2: SGHVS and FNYEAQ. The CDR3 is made up of 13 amino acids. The J segment lost 4 bases and the V segment lost 5 bases, leaving 4 bases of the junction unmatched. The CDR3 region is CASSNGGGYEQYF. CDR3 sequence (DNA): TGTGCCAGCAGCAACGGGGGGGGTTACGAGCAGTACTTC.